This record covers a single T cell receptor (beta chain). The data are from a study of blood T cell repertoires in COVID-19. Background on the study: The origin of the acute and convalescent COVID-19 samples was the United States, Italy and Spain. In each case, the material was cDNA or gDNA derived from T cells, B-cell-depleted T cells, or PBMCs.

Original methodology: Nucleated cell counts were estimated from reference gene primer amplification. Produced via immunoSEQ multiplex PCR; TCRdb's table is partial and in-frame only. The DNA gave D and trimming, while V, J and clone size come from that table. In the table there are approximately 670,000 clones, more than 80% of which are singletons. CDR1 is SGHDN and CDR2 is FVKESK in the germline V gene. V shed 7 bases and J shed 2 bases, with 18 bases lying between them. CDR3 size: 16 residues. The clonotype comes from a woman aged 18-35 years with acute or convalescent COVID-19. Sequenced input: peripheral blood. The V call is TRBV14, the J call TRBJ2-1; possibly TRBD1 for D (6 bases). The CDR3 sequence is CASTHSRDTTYNEQFF. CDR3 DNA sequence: TGTGCCAGCACCCACTCACGGGACACCACCTACAATGAGCAGTTCTTC.